This passage covers 17 T cell receptor beta chains from one sample sequenced in a study of blood T cell repertoires in COVID-19. This table comes from immunoSEQ multiplex PCR, and its TCRdb copy is limited to in-frame clones, with some not included. The data hold about 18,000 clones, with roughly four fifths observed a single time. The source material was peripheral blood. These receptors were collected from a man aged 35 to 55 with active or convalescent COVID-19.

This clone was counted a single time. The chain is built from TRBV5-1 and TRBJ2-2; the D gene is possibly TRBD2 (6 bases). There are 18 residues in the CDR3. Germline loops: CDR1 SGHRS, CDR2 YFSETQ. Between the trimmed V and J ends, which lost 4 bases and 2 bases, there was a span of 21 bases. CDR3 in DNA: TGCGCCAGCAGCCCCGGGACGGGCTCCGGACTAAACACCGGGGAGCTGTTTTTT. The encoded protein is CASSPGTGSGLNTGELFF.

CDR3 in DNA: TGTGCCACCAGTGACCCGGTCGGGGAGCTGTTTTTT. Translated, it gives CATSDPVGELFF. The chain joins TRBV24-1 to TRBJ2-2; D unresolved. CDR1 and CDR2 (germline): KGHDR, SFDVKD. The CDR3 is made up of 12 amino acids. Trimming removed 4 bases at V and 7 bases at J, with 6 bases between.

The V gene is TRBV19, the J gene TRBJ2-6; the D gene is possibly TRBD1 (6 bases). In germline, CDR1 is LNHDA, CDR2 SQIVND (reference sequence). CDR3 length equals 16 residues. Deletions cut 4 bases from V and 2 bases from J, with 12 bases between. The CDR3 nucleotides read TGTGCCAGTAGTAAAAATACAGGGACTGGGGCCAACGTCCTGACTTTC. Translation gives CASSKNTGTGANVLTF. The entire variable domain, with the rest obtained from reference TRBV19 and TRBJ2-6, is as follows: DGGITQSPKYLFRKEGQNVTLSCEQNLNHDAMYWYRQDPGQGLRLIYYSQIVNDFQKGDIAEGYSVSREKKESFPLTVTSAQKNPTAFYLCASSKNTGTGANVLTFGAGSRLTVL.

The chain joins TRBV4-1 to TRBJ2-2; 7 bases map to TRBD1. The germline gives CDR1 MGHRA, CDR2 YSYEKL. V dropped 2 bases and J dropped 0; count of bases not matched to a gene: 6. The CDR3 runs 17 residues. The CDR3 sequence: CASSQSDRPSNTGELFF. CDR3 sequence (DNA): TGCGCCAGCAGCCAATCGGACAGGCCCTCGAACACCGGGGAGCTGTTTTTT.

The chain employs TRBV5-1 and TRBJ1-1; D gene unclear. The V gene's germline CDR1 is SGHRS and CDR2 YFSETQ. V was trimmed by 5 bases and J by 0 bases, leaving 8 bases between them. CDR3 size: 13 residues. The DNA for the CDR3 is TGCGCCAGCAGGAGGACTCTGAACACTGAAGCTTTCTTT. It is translated as CASRRTLNTEAFF.

This clone was picked up a small number of times. V usage is TRBV12-5 and J usage is TRBJ1-1, with 9 bases matching TRBD1. The length of the CDR3 is 14 residues. V lost 5 bases, J lost 1 base, and 2 bases stayed unmatched. CDR1 and CDR2 from the germline V gene are LGHNT and FRNRAP. This CDR3 reads CASGPGQGNTEAFF. CDR3 DNA sequence: TGTGCTAGTGGTCCGGGACAGGGGAACACTGAAGCTTTCTTT.

The chain has TRBV19 and TRBJ1-5; no definite D call. The CDR3 is 14 amino acids. V dropped 4 bases and J dropped 3 bases, with 10 bases sitting between them. Looked up from germline, CDR1 is LNHDA and CDR2 is SQIVND (reference sequence). CDR3 DNA sequence: TGTGCCAGTAGTAAGAACAGAGACAATCAGCCCCAGCATTTT. Protein sequence: CASSKNRDNQPQHF. Full variable domain (outside the CDR3, taken from reference TRBV19 and TRBJ1-5): DGGITQSPKYLFRKEGQNVTLSCEQNLNHDAMYWYRQDPGQGLRLIYYSQIVNDFQKGDIAEGYSVSREKKESFPLTVTSAQKNPTAFYLCASSKNRDNQPQHFGDGTRLSIL.

The chain employs TRBV2 and TRBJ2-1; TRBD2 matches at 7 bases. J was trimmed by 8 bases and V by 0 bases; bases with no gene match: 4. Germline assignment: CDR1 SNHLY and CDR2 FYNNEI. This CDR3 comprises 14 residues. CDR3 bases: TGTGCCAGCAGTGAAGCGGGGGGGATCGATGAGCAGTTCTTC. This codes for CASSEAGGIDEQFF. The full variable domain, in which reference TRBV2 and TRBJ2-1 provide the parts outside the CDR3, is EPEVTQTPSHQVTQMGQEVILRCVPISNHLYFYWYRQILGQKVEFLVSFYNNEISEKSEIFDDQFSVERPDGSNFTLKIRSTKLEDSAMYFCASSEAGGIDEQFFGPGTRLTVL.

About this clone itself: This sample includes further DNA sequences coding for the same CDR3. V and J are TRBV7-9 and TRBJ2-3; perhaps TRBD1 as D (5 bases). Trimming removed 2 bases from V and 0 bases from J, with 6 bases in between. Germline V gene data show CDR1 as SEHNR and CDR2 as FQNEAQ (reference sequence). The CDR3 totals 14 residues. CDR3 region: CASSLQGSTDTQYF. The CDR3 region has the DNA TGTGCCAGCAGCTTACAGGGAAGCACAGATACGCAGTATTTT.

The V call is TRBV13, the J call TRBJ2-7, with 8 bases aligning to TRBD1. Trimming at V came to 5 bases and at J to 1 base, leaving 13 bases not matched to a gene. The V gene's germline CDR1 is PRHDT and CDR2 FYEKMQ (reference sequence). The CDR3 is 17 residues long. CDR3 sequence reads: CASSPRRETGASYEQYF. The CDR3 coding sequence is TGTGCCAGCAGCCCACGACGGGAGACAGGGGCTTCCTACGAGCAGTACTTC. Using reference TRBV13 and TRBJ2-7 for the parts outside the CDR3, the full variable domain is AAGVIQSPRHLIKEKRETATLKCYPIPRHDTVYWYQQGPGQDPQFLISFYEKMQSDKGSIPDRFSAQQFSDYHSELNMSSLELGDSALYFCASSPRRETGASYEQYFGPGTRLTVT.

This chain links TRBV29-1 with TRBJ2-5; 7 bases are shared with TRBD1. CDR3 size: 15 residues. Germline trimming cut 4 bases from V and 5 bases from J; bases unmatched to any gene: 13. The germline V gene has CDR1 SQVTM and CDR2 ANQGSEA. The CDR3 spells CSVGRTGTTRETQYF. In DNA, the CDR3 is TGCAGCGTTGGACGGACAGGAACCACCCGGGAGACCCAGTACTTC.

The chain joins TRBV11-2 to TRBJ2-3, with 8 bases fitting TRBD1. V dropped 2 bases and J dropped 2; count of bases not matched to a gene: 3. The V gene's germline CDR1 is SGHAT and CDR2 FQNNGV. The CDR3 is 15 amino acids. CDR3 coding DNA: TGTGCCAGCAGCTTACAGGGGGCGAACACAGATACGCAGTATTTT. It translates to CASSLQGANTDTQYF.

This clone has a single count. The genes are TRBV11-3 and TRBJ2-5; tentatively, D is TRBD1 (5 bases). The V end was cut by 0 bases, the J end by 4 bases, with 12 bases between. The V gene's germline CDR1 is SGHNT and CDR2 YENEEA. The CDR3 is made up of 15 amino acids. CDR3 protein: CASSLDARVGETQYF. The CDR3 bases are TGTGCCAGCAGCTTAGATGCCAGGGTCGGAGAGACCCAGTACTTC.

The chain employs TRBV7-2 and TRBJ1-2, with D maybe TRBD1 (5 bases). The CDR3 extends over 15 amino acids. The germline CDR1 and CDR2 sequences are SGHTA and FQGNSA. The V gene lost 5 bases and the J gene lost 0 bases, with 13 bases spanning the gap. The CDR3 DNA follows: TGTGCCAGCAGCCCCCAGGGTTTAGCTAACTATGGCTACACCTTC. This gives the protein CASSPQGLANYGYTF. Together with reference TRBV7-2 and TRBJ1-2, the CDR3 gives the full variable domain: GAGVSQSPSNKVTEKGKDVELRCDPISGHTALYWYRQSLGQGLEFLIYFQGNSAPDKSGLPSDRFSAERTGGSVSTLTIQRTQQEDSAVYLCASSPQGLANYGYTFGSGTRLTVV.

The chain combines TRBV5-6 with TRBJ2-1; 7 nucleotides match TRBD2. The CDR3 runs to 14 residues. Germline values: CDR1 SGHDT, CDR2 YYEEEE. V shed 2 bases and J 6 bases; nucleotides not matched to a gene: 5. The CDR3 here is CASSFGLVRNEQFF. As DNA, the CDR3 is TGTGCCAGCAGCTTCGGACTAGTCCGCAATGAGCAGTTCTTC.

This clone was seen just once. J is TRBJ2-3 and V is TRBV5-1, with D perhaps matching TRBD1 (6 bases). The germline gives CDR1 SGHRS, CDR2 YFSETQ. V was trimmed by 0 bases and J by 2 bases, leaving 10 bases between them. The CDR3 is 15 residues long. The DNA of the CDR3 is TGCGCCAGCAGCTTGGAGGGACAATCCACAGATACGCAGTATTTT. It specifies CASSLEGQSTDTQYF.

CDR3 nucleotide sequence: TGTGCCAGCAGCTTAGAGGCAGGGGTAACAGGAGCTTTCTTT. Translated, it gives CASSLEAGVTGAFF. The chain recombines TRBV7-9 with TRBJ1-1; D may be TRBD1 (6 bases). CDR1 and CDR2 (germline): SEHNR, FQNEAQ (reference sequence). The CDR3 loop spans 14 amino acids. The V end was cut by 1 base, the J end by 10 bases, with 16 bases between.